This T cell receptor beta chain was sequenced in a study of blood T cell repertoires in COVID-19. The CDR3 is made up of 13 amino acids. With 4 bases removed from V and 8 bases from J, the gap between germline ends came to 14 bases. Germline loops: CDR1 SNHLY, CDR2 FYNNEI. TCRdb keeps only in-frame clones here, not all; method: immunoSEQ multiplex PCR. The sample lists 250,000 to 300,000 clones; roughly nine tenths were seen once. The sequencing sample was made of peripheral blood. The receptor was derived from a woman aged 25 to 45 with COVID-19, enrolled during active disease. The chain employs TRBV2 and TRBJ1-2; D might be TRBD1 (5 bases). CDR3 residues: CASSAGTAGGYTF. The CDR3 nucleotides are TGTGCCAGCAGTGCGGGGACCGCGGGAGGCTACACCTTC.